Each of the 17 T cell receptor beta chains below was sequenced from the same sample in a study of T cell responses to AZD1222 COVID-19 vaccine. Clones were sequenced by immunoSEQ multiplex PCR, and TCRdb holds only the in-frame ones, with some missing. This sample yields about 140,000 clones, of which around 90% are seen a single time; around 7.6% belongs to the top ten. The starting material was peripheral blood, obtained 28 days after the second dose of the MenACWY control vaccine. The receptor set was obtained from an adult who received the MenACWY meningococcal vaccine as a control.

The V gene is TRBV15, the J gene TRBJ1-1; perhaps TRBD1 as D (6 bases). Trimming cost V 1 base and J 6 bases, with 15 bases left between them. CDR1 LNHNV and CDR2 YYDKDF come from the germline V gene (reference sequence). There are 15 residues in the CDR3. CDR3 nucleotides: TGTGCCACCAGCAGAGGAGGCGCAGGGGACGCTGAAGCTTTCTTT. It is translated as CATSRGGAGDAEAFF.

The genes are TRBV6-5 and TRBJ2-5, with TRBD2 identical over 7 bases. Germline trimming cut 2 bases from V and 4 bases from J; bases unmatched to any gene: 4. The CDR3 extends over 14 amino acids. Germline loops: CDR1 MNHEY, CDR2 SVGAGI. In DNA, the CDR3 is TGTGCCAGCAGTTACGGGGGGGAAGGAGAGACCCAGTACTTC. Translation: CASSYGGEGETQYF.

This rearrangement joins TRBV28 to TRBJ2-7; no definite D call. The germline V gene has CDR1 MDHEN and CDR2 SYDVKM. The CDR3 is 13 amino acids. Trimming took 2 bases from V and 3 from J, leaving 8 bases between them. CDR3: CASSLGQFYEQYF. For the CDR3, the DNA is TGTGCCAGCAGTTTAGGTCAGTTCTACGAGCAGTACTTC.

CDR3 sequence: CASSQDHAREQFF. CDR3 DNA sequence: TGCGCCAGCAGCCAAGATCACGCTCGGGAGCAGTTCTTC. V usage is TRBV4-1 and J usage is TRBJ2-1; D is unresolved. The CDR3 sequence is 13 residues long. Germline V CDR1 and CDR2: MGHRA, YSYEKL. Deletions cut 0 bases from V and 10 bases from J, with 10 bases between.

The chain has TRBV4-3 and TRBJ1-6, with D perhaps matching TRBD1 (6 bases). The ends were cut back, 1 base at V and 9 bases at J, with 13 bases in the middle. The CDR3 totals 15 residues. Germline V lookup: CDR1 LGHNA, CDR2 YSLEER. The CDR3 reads CASSQVGGGTSPLHF. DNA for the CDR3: TGCGCCAGCAGCCAAGTGGGGGGGGGCACTTCACCCCTCCACTTT.

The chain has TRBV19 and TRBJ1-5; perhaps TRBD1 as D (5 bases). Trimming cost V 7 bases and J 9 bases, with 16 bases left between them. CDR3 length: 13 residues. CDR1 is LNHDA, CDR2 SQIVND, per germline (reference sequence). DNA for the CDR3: TGTGCCAGTAAACCATTCGGGGGTTGGCCCCAGCATTTT. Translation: CASKPFGGWPQHF.

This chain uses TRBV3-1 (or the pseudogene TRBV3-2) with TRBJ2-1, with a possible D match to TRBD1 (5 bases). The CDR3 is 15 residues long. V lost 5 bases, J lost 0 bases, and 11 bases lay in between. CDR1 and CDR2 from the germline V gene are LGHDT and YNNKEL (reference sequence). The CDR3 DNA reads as TGTGCCAGCAGCTTGGACACGAGCTCCTACAATGAGCAGTTCTTC. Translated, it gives CASSLDTSSYNEQFF.

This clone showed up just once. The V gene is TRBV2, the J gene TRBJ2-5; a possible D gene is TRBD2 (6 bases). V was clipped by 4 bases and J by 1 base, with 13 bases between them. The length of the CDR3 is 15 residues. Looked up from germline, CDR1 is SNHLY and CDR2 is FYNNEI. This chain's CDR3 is CASSAAGIAQETQYF. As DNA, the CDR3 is TGTGCCAGCAGTGCCGCGGGGATAGCCCAAGAGACCCAGTACTTC. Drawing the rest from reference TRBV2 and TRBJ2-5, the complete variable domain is EPEVTQTPSHQVTQMGQEVILRCVPISNHLYFYWYRQILGQKVEFLVSFYNNEISEKSEIFDDQFSVERPDGSNFTLKIRSTKLEDSAMYFCASSAAGIAQETQYFGPGTRLLVL.

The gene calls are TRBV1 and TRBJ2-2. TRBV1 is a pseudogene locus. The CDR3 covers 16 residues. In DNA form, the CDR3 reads TGCACCAGCAGCCAAGATAGGGTCGGTGGGACCGGGGAGCTGTTTTTT. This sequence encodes CTSSQDRVGGTGELFF.

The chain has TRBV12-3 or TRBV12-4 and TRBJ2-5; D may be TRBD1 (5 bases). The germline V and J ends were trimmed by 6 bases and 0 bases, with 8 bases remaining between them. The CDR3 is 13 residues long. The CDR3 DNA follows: TGTGCCAGCAGCGGACACAACCAAGAGACCCAGTACTTC. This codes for CASSGHNQETQYF.

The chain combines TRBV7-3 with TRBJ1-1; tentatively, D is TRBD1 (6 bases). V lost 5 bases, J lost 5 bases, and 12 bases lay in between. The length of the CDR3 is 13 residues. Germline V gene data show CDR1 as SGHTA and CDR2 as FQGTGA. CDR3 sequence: CASSTEQGTEAFF. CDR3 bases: TGTGCCAGCAGCACCGAACAGGGAACTGAAGCTTTCTTT. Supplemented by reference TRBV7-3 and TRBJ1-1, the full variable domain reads GAGVSQTPSNKVTEKGKYVELRCDPISGHTALYWYRQSLGQGPEFLIYFQGTGAADDSGLPNDRFFAVRPEGSVSTLKIQRTERGDSAVYLCASSTEQGTEAFFGQGTRLTVV.

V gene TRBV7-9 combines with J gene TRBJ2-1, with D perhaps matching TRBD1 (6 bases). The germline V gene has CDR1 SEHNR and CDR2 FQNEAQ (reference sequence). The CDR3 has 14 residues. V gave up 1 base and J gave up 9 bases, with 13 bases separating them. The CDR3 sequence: CASSLDPGHGEQFF. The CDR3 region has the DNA TGTGCCAGCAGCTTAGATCCGGGACACGGTGAGCAGTTCTTC.

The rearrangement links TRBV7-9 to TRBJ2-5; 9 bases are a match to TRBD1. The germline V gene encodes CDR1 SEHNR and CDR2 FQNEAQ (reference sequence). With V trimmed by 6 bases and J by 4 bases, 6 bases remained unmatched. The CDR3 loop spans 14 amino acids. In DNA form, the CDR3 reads TGTGCCAGCAGGGGACAGGGAGAGAGAGAGACCCAGTACTTC. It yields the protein CASRGQGERETQYF.

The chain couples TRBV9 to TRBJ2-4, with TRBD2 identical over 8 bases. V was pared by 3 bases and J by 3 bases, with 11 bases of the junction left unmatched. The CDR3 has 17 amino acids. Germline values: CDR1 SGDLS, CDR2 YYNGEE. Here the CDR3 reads CASSEKPGGVDKNIQYF. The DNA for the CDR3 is TGTGCCAGCAGCGAAAAGCCCGGGGGGGTGGACAAAAACATTCAGTACTTC.

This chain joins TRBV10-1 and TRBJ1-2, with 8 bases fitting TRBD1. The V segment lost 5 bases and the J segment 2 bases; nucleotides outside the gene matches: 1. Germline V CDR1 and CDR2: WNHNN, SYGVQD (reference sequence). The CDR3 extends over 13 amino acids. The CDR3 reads CASSRDRNYGYTF. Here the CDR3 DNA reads TGCGCCAGCAGTCGGGACAGGAACTATGGCTACACCTTC.

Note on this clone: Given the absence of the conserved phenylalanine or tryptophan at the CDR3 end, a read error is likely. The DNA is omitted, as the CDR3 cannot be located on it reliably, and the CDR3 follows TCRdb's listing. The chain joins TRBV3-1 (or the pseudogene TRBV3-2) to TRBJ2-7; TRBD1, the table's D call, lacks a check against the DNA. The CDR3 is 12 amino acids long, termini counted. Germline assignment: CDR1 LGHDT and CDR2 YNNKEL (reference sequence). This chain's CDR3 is CASSHPGTAPLL.

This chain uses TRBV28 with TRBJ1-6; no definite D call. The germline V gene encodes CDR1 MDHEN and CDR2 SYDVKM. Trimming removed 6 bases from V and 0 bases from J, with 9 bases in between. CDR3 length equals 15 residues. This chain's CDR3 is CASSLGYSYNSPLHF. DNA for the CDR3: TGTGCCAGCAGCTTAGGTTACTCCTATAATTCACCCCTCCACTTT. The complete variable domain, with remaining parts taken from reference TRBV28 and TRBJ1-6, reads DVKVTQSSRYLVKRTGEKVFLECVQDMDHENMFWYRQDPGLGLRLIYFSYDVKMKEKGDIPEGYSVSREKKERFSLILESASTNQTSMYLCASSLGYSYNSPLHFGNGTRLTVT.